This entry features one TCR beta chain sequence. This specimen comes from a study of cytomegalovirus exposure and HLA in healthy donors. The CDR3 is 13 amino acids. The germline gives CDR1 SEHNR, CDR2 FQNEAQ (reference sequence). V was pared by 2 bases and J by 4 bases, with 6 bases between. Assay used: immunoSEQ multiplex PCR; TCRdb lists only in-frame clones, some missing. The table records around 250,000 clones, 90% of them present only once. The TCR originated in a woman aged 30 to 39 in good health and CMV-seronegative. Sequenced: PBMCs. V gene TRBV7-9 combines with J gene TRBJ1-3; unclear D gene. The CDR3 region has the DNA TGTGCCAGCAGCTTATCGGAGGGAAACACCATATATTTT. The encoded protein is CASSLSEGNTIYF.